This T cell receptor (beta chain) was captured by sequencing in a study of shared clonotypes between healthy human individuals. Points from the study as a whole: Generation probabilities were higher for clonotypes shared across all four sorted-subset donors than for unshared ones. The low donor count limited represented genetic and exposure-history diversity. On the whole, naive subsets had larger estimated richness than memory subsets had.

For this clone: Its cognate antigen is unknown. One end of the junction is discordant with germline, which a read error may explain.

CDR1 MRHNA and CDR2 SNTAGT come from the germline V gene. The CDR3 is 13 amino acids. Method: immunoSEQ multiplex PCR; TCRdb's copy keeps in-frame clones and lacks some. The data contain around 2,100,000 clones, 85% to 95% of them singletons. CD8 cells regarded as naive lacked CD45RO, were positively chosen for CCR7, and omitted terminally differentiated effector memory CD45RA+ cells. Healthy HIV-negative adults without recent acute infections or vaccinations served as donors. This TCR came from a man younger than 35 in good health. The material sequenced was naive CD8+ T cells sorted from blood. V and J are TRBV6-4 and TRBJ2-7, with no clear D. CDR3 loop: CASIDCDSYEQYF. CDR3 in DNA: TGTGCCAGCATTGACTGCGACTCCTACGAGCAGTACTTC.